This TCR beta chain is drawn from a study of blood T cell repertoires in COVID-19. Study-wide context: Sites across the United States, Italy and Spain contributed samples from acute and convalescent COVID-19. Sample material is recorded as cDNA or gDNA derived from T cells, B-cell-depleted T cells, or PBMCs.

Method: immunoSEQ multiplex PCR; TCRdb's copy keeps in-frame clones and lacks some. Of some 70,000 clones listed, about nine tenths are singletons. From germline, CDR1 is LNHNV and CDR2 YYDKDF (reference sequence). The germline V and J ends were trimmed by 11 bases and 1 base, with 15 bases remaining between them. The CDR3 has 13 residues. The origin of this receptor is a woman aged 70 to 79 with acute or convalescent COVID-19. Sequenced input: peripheral blood. The chain couples TRBV15 to TRBJ2-7; D may be TRBD2 (6 bases). The CDR3 region is CASQEGHSYEQYF. The CDR3 region has the DNA TGTGCCTCCCAGGAGGGCCATTCCTACGAGCAGTACTTC.